In its sample, the clone carrying this T cell receptor (beta chain) was seen a few times. The data were taken from a study of blood T cell repertoires in COVID-19. For the study at large: PBMCs, B-cell-depleted T cells, or T cells provided the cDNA or gDNA that made up the material.

Under the authors' procedure: It was from reference gene primer amplification that nucleated cell counts were estimated. The assay was immunoSEQ multiplex PCR, and TCRdb's table has in-frame clones only and misses some. Clone size and V and J calls were adopted from that table, with D and trimming inferred from the DNA. The data hold a few hundred thousand clones, with 88% observed a single time. Germline assignment: CDR1 MNHEY and CDR2 SVGEGT. The CDR3 runs 14 residues. V dropped 2 bases and J dropped 3; count of bases not matched to a gene: 2. The V gene is TRBV6-2 or TRBV6-3, the J gene TRBJ2-7; 9 bases align to TRBD1. The material sequenced was peripheral blood. This TCR derives from a woman younger than 45 who had recovered from COVID-19. For the CDR3, the DNA is TGTGCCAGCAGTTACGGGACAGGGCTCTACGAGCAGTACTTC. This translates into CASSYGTGLYEQYF.